This T cell receptor (beta chain) appears in the sequencing data of a study of cytomegalovirus exposure and HLA in healthy donors. The ends lost 2 bases at V and 4 bases at J; junction bases unmatched: 7. CDR3 size: 16 residues. CDR1 GTSNPN and CDR2 SVGIG come from the germline V gene (reference sequence). Only in-frame clones appear in the TCRdb table, and some are missing; sequencing was by immunoSEQ multiplex PCR. Altogether 50,000 to 65,000 clones are present, 89% being singletons, with the ten largest covering 8.4%. The donors were in the approximately 120-subject validation cohort; that cohort was separate from the approximately 700-subject first cohort.

V gene TRBV30 combines with J gene TRBJ2-3, with 12 bases aligning to TRBD2. The clonotype originates from a woman aged 18 to 35 in good health and CMV-seropositive. Sequenced material: PBMCs. The chain's CDR3 is CAWSKLAGGLSDTQYF. CDR3 DNA sequence: TGTGCCTGGAGTAAGCTAGCGGGGGGGCTCTCAGATACGCAGTATTTT.